Described below is a single T cell receptor beta chain sequence and its context. Methods used by the authors: Estimated nucleated cell counts came from reference gene primer amplification. Sequencing was performed with immunoSEQ multiplex PCR; in TCRdb, only in-frame clones are kept and a portion is missing. V and J calls and clone size are those listed in that table; D and trimming were worked out from the DNA. The sample holds 250,000 to 300,000 clones, approximately 91% seen once. The data originate from a study of blood T cell repertoires in COVID-19. On the study more broadly: Italy, Spain and the United States were the sources of the convalescent and acute COVID-19 samples. Sample material is recorded as cDNA or gDNA derived from T cells, B-cell-depleted T cells, or PBMCs.

Germline lookup yields CDR1 MGHRA and CDR2 YSYEKL. The V end was cut by 4 bases, the J end by 3 bases, with 16 bases between. This CDR3 has 15 amino acids. The TCR comes from a man aged 50 to 60 with acute or convalescent COVID-19. The chain couples TRBV4-1 to TRBJ2-7, with a tentative D call TRBD1 (6 bases). Sequencing was done on a sample of peripheral blood. In DNA, the CDR3 is TGCGCCAGCAGCCCCGGAAGGGGGTCAGGCTACGAGCAGTACTTC. As protein: CASSPGRGSGYEQYF.